These T cell receptor beta chains were read from a single sample in a study of T cell responses to AZD1222 COVID-19 vaccine. Some clones are missing from TCRdb's copy, which holds only in-frame ones; the method was immunoSEQ multiplex PCR. The sample comprises around 120,000 clones, roughly 87% of which are singletons, and roughly 8% rests with the top ten. The sequences come from peripheral blood, collected on day 0 of AZD1222 vaccination. The receptors derive from an adult in good health. The CDR3 runs from the conserved cysteine through the conserved F or W. The D gene is left open where the match is weak. Only part of the rows carry a size: once, few, many, or a class if the clone is expanded.

size: once
D: -
V: TRBV9
J: TRBJ2-7
CDR3: CASSASRNRDWGFYEQYF
DNA: TGTGCCAGCAGCGCCTCCCGAAACAGGGACTGGGGGTTCTACGAGCAGTACTTC

size: -
D: -
V: TRBV13
J: TRBJ2-7
CDR3: CASSFPGSGANYEQYF
DNA: TGTGCCAGCAGCTTTCCCGGCAGTGGAGCCAACTACGAGCAGTACTTC

size: -
D: -
V: TRBV3-1/TRBV3-2
J: TRBJ2-3
CDR3: CASSQDGTQATDTQYF
DNA: TGTGCCAGCAGCCAAGACGGGACCCAAGCCACAGATACGCAGTATTTT

size: once
D: -
V: TRBV30
J: TRBJ1-3
CDR3: CAWSIDSLGNTIYF
DNA: TGTGCCTGGAGTATCGACAGCCTAGGAAACACCATATATTTT

size: -
D: TRBD1
V: TRBV3-1/TRBV3-2
J: TRBJ1-1
CDR3: CASSFRQGEAFF
DNA: TGTGCCAGCAGCTTTCGACAGGGGGAAGCTTTCTTT

size: -
D: -
V: TRBV6-6
J: TRBJ1-5
CDR3: CASSYSSTNNQPQHF
DNA: TGTGCCAGCAGTTACTCGTCGACAAATAATCAGCCCCAGCATTTT

size: -
D: TRBD1
V: TRBV25-1
J: TRBJ2-2
CDR3: CASSDDRVGSTGELFF
DNA: TGTGCCAGCAGTGACGACAGGGTAGGATCCACCGGGGAGCTGTTTTTT

size: once
D: TRBD1
V: TRBV6-5
J: TRBJ1-5
CDR3: CASSTGAQPQHF
DNA: TGTGCCAGCAGTACAGGGGCACAGCCCCAGCATTTT

size: -
D: TRBD1
V: TRBV6-5
J: TRBJ1-1
CDR3: CASRGTGALGTEAFF
DNA: TGTGCCAGCAGAGGGACAGGAGCTTTGGGCACTGAAGCTTTCTTT

size: -
D: -
V: TRBV6-2/TRBV6-3
J: TRBJ1-5
CDR3: CASSYWDWGQPQHF
DNA: TGTGCCAGCAGTTACTGGGACTGGGGTCAGCCCCAGCATTTT

size: -
D: -
V: TRBV30
J: TRBJ2-3
CDR3: CAWSVQDTQYF
DNA: TGTGCCTGGAGTGTACAGGATACGCAGTATTTT

size: -
D: -
V: TRBV18
J: TRBJ1-1
CDR3: CASSPRQVTENTEAFF
DNA: TGTGCCAGCTCACCAAGACAGGTGACGGAAAACACTGAAGCTTTCTTT

size: once
D: -
V: TRBV29-1
J: TRBJ1-2
CDR3: CSVEDNYGYTF
DNA: TGCAGCGTTGAAGACAACTATGGCTACACCTTC

size: -
D: TRBD2
V: TRBV6-2/TRBV6-3
J: TRBJ2-7
CDR3: CASSYLAGGQQQYF
DNA: TGTGCCAGCAGTTATTTAGCGGGAGGGCAACAGCAGTACTTC

size: -
D: TRBD1
V: TRBV2
J: TRBJ1-2
CDR3: CASKGQGYGYTF
DNA: TGTGCCAGCAAGGGACAGGGGTATGGCTACACCTTC

size: few
D: -
V: TRBV6-1
J: TRBJ1-6
CDR3: CASSEAQYAWEDSPLHF
DNA: TGTGCCAGCAGTGAAGCGCAATATGCGTGGGAAGATTCACCCCTCCACTTT

size: few
D: TRBD1
V: TRBV19
J: TRBJ2-7
CDR3: CASSFGTASYEQYF
DNA: TGTGCCAGTTCCTTCGGGACAGCCTCCTACGAGCAGTACTTC

size: -
D: -
V: TRBV27
J: TRBJ1-1
CDR3: CASSVREESGEAFF
DNA: TGTGCCAGCAGTGTGCGGGAAGAGTCAGGTGAAGCTTTCTTT

size: -
D: -
V: TRBV2
J: TRBJ1-4
CDR3: CASRPGLRGEKLFF
DNA: TGTGCCAGCAGACCCGGTTTGCGTGGGGAAAAACTGTTTTTT

size: once
D: TRBD1
V: TRBV6-5
J: TRBJ1-5
CDR3: CATSFRGANQPQHF
DNA: TGTGCCACTTCTTTCAGGGGGGCTAATCAGCCCCAGCATTTT

size: -
D: -
V: TRBV5-5
J: TRBJ1-1
CDR3: CASSLAGSTEAFF
DNA: TGTGCCAGCAGCTTGGCTGGGAGCACTGAAGCTTTCTTT

size: -
D: -
V: TRBV5-4
J: TRBJ2-7
CDR3: CASSSGPQQYF
DNA: TGTGCCAGCAGCTCCGGGCCGCAACAGTACTTC